This T cell receptor (beta chain) stems from a study of beta chain features in type 1 diabetes. This CDR3 region has 15 residues. V trimming: 4 bases; J trimming: 13 bases; junction bases outside the gene matches: 16. Looked up from germline, CDR1 is SQVTM and CDR2 is ANQGSEA. Only a few counts were recorded for this clone. Its antigen is currently unknown. Findings and caveats of the study: The VDJ junctions of type 1 diabetes patients carried fewer insertions and more deletions. In all four CD4+ subsets, TCRB CDR3 length was significantly, moderately reduced in type 1 diabetes.

cDNA synthesis used the whole RNA isolate, giving expressed TCRB sequences. Assay: immunoSEQ multiplex PCR; the TCRdb copy retains only in-frame clones and omits some. The data hold over 700,000 clones, with 17% observed a single time. This sequence was found in a woman younger than 35 in good health. This chain links TRBV29-1 with TRBJ2-1, with TRBD2 identical over 10 bases. What was sequenced was naive CD4+ T cells from blood. CDR3 sequence reads: CSVAVPAGGVDTQFF. CDR3 DNA sequence: TGCAGCGTTGCGGTTCCAGCGGGAGGGGTCGATACTCAGTTCTTC.